This TCR beta chain was sequenced in a study of shared clonotypes between healthy human individuals. Study-wide points: Sampling used blood alone; tissue repertoires probably differ.

Naive CD8 cells were CD45RO-negative, positively selected for CCR7, excluding terminally differentiated effector memory CD45RA+ cells. On this clone itself: The antigen is unknown.

Generated by immunoSEQ multiplex PCR, the TCRdb table keeps only in-frame clones and is missing some. The sample holds roughly 2 million clones; 85% to 95% are singletons and the top ten take more than 0.95%. The sequencing input was naive CD8+ T cells sorted from blood. This receptor was taken from a man aged 18 to 29 in good health.

This CDR3 is CAIGPEAYYNEQFF. As DNA, the CDR3 is TGTGCCATCGGCCCTGAGGCTTATTACAATGAGCAGTTCTTC. The gene calls are TRBV10-3 and TRBJ2-1; D is ambiguous. Looked up from germline, CDR1 is ENHRY and CDR2 is SYGVKD. This CDR3 has 14 residues. V lost 8 bases to trimming and J lost 4 bases, with 15 bases between them.